The present entry profiles one T cell receptor beta chain with its context. This specimen belongs to a study of blood T cell repertoires in COVID-19. Study processing details: Estimated nucleated cell counts came from reference gene primer amplification. The assay was immunoSEQ multiplex PCR, and TCRdb's table has in-frame clones only and misses some. V and J calls plus clone size are reproduced from that table; the DNA served to infer D and trimming. The profile shows tens of thousands of clones, about 90% of them singletons. The CDR3 covers 12 residues. V shed 2 bases and J shed 11 bases, with 13 bases lying between them. Per germline, CDR1 GTSNPN and CDR2 SVGIG (reference sequence).

The specimen was peripheral blood. This sequence was found in a human donor in a cohort sampled during active COVID-19. The V gene is TRBV30, the J gene TRBJ1-5; D call uncertain. DNA of the CDR3: TGTGCCTGGAGTCCAGCCGTTGGAGCCCAGCATTTT. Amino acid sequence: CAWSPAVGAQHF.